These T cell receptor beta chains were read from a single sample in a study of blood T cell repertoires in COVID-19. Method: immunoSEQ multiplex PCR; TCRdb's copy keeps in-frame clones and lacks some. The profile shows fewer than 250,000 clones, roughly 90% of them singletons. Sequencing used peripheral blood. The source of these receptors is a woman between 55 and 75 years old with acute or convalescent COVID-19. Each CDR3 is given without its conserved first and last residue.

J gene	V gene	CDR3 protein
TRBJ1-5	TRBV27	ASSFIRGPNSNQPQH
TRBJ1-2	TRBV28	ASSSGQANSDGYT
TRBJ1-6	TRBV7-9	ASSYARGQDSSYNSPLH
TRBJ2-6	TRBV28	ASSLGQGIGSGANVLT
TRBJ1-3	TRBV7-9	ASSPGSGNTIY
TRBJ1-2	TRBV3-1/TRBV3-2	ASSQGDRGRGGYT
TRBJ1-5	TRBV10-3	AISAAGAGEDSNQPQH
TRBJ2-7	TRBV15	ATSRDSGVKGYEQY
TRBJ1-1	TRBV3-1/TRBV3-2	ASSQHTGIGTEAF
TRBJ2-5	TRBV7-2	ASSARTSGGTQY
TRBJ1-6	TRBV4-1	ASSQDLRGFRSPLH
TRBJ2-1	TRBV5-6	ASSFYSGGRHEQF
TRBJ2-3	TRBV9	ASSPSRTDTQY
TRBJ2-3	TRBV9	ASSLTSADTQY
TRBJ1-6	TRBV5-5	ASSPEGQSVGSPLH
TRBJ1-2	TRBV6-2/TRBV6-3	ASSYPQPGREYPNYGYT
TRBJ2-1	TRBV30	AWSDRANEQF
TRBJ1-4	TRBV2	ASSGQPLSNEKLF
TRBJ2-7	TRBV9	ASSVESGHSYEQY
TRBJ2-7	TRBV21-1	ASSKEVQGASYEQY
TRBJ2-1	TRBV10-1	ASSRGTSGTSEQF
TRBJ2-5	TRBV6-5	ASTRGEGGPFQY
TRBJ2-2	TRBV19	ASSMYRNTGELF
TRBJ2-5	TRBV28	ASSPPPTTGWVRETQY
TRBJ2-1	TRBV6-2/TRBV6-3	ASSLWDSYNEQF
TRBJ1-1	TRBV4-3	ASSQDGGYRGLNTEAF
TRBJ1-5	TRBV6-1	ASSDGGMGSNQPQH
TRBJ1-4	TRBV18	ASSIESGRGEKLF
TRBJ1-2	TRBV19	ASSTRFYGYT
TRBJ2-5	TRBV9	ASSEGLAGGETQY
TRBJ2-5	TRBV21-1	ASSSRIHREPQETQY
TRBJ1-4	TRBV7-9	ASSPQSGTVSEKLF